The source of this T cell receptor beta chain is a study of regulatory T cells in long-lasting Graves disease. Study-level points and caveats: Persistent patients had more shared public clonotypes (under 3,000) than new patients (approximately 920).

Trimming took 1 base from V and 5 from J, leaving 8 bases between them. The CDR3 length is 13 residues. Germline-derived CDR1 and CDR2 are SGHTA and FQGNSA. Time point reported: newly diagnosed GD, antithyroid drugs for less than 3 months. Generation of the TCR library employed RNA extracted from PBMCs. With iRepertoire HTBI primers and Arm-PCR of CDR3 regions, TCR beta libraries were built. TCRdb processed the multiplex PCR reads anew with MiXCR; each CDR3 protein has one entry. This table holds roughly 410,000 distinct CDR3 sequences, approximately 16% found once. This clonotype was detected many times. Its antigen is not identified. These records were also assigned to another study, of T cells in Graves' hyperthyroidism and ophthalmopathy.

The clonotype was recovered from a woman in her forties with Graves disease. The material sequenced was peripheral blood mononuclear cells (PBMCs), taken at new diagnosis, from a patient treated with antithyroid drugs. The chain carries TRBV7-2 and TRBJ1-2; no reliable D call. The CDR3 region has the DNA TGTGCCAGCAGCTTAGATTTTGGGTATGGCTACACCTTC. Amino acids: CASSLDFGYGYTF.